A single sample gave rise to the 6 T cell receptor beta chains below, sequenced in a study of molecular identifiers for immune sequencing clone quantification. TCRdb passed the PCR reads through MiXCR, listing each CDR3 protein once. The sample includes about 320,000 distinct CDR3 sequences, roughly 23% of them seen just once. The specimen sequenced was naive CD8+ T cells from blood, with Jurkat cell RNA spiked in. This sample's subset: FACS-sorted CD8+CD4-CCR7+CD45RA+ naive T cells. These receptors came from a human donor in good health. Some libraries in this study had Jurkat cell RNA spiked in.

In its sample, this clonotype was seen many times. The J gene is TRBJ2-3, the V gene TRBV4-3, with D unresolved. V lost 0 bases and J lost 2, with 12 bases in between. Germline CDR1 and CDR2: LGHNA and YSLEER. This CDR3 has 16 amino acids. This CDR3 is CASSQEPVAVTDTQYF. The CDR3 region has the DNA TGCGCCAGCAGCCAAGAACCAGTGGCGGTCACAGATACGCAGTATTTT.

This clonotype was counted at least ten times. This chain uses TRBV4-3 with TRBJ2-1, with a weak D call TRBD1 (5 bases). Per the germline V gene, CDR1 is LGHNA and CDR2 is YSLEER. CDR3 length: 13 residues. V gave up 3 bases and J gave up 12 bases, with 15 bases separating them. The DNA for the CDR3 is TGCGCCAGCAGCCAGAGACGCCAAGGGGTGCAGTTCTTC. This translates into CASSQRRQGVQFF.

On this clonotype itself: One base away lies a much larger clone, so this may be a sequencing read error. The chain combines TRBV7-9 with TRBJ1-1; 10 bases align to TRBD1. The CDR3 length is 14 residues. The germline V gene has CDR1 SEHNR and CDR2 FQNEAQ (reference sequence). The CDR3 coding sequence is TGTGCCGGCAGCTGGGGGACAGGGGACACTGAAGCTTTCTTT. It yields the protein CAGSWGTGDTEAFF.

This clonotype was counted a few times. The chain recombines TRBV10-3 with TRBJ2-5; D gene unclear. Trimming took 2 bases from V and 3 from J, leaving 13 bases between them. The CDR3 sequence is 15 residues long. Germline assignment: CDR1 ENHRY and CDR2 SYGVKD. The CDR3 DNA sequence: TGTGCCATCAGTGAGCCCACCCAGATTGAAGAGACCCAGTACTTC. This encodes CAISEPTQIEETQYF.

There are many counts of this clonotype. J is TRBJ1-1 and V is TRBV29-1; D gene unclear. Per germline, CDR1 SQVTM and CDR2 ANQGSEA. The CDR3 is 13 residues long. The V end lost 3 bases, the J end lost 1 base, and 9 bases lay between the germline ends. The CDR3 DNA is TGCAGCGTTGACAGGACGGGGAACACTGAAGCTTTCTTT. Translating it yields CSVDRTGNTEAFF. Drawing the rest from reference TRBV29-1 and TRBJ1-1, the complete variable domain is SAVISQKPSRDICQRGTSLTIQCQVDSQVTMMFWYRQQPGQSLTLIATANQGSEATYESGFVIDKFPISRPNLTFSTLTVSNMSPEDSSIYLCSVDRTGNTEAFFGQGTRLTVV.

This clonotype was seen at least ten times. The chain recombines TRBV7-2 with TRBJ1-1; a possible D gene is TRBD1 (5 bases). V was clipped by 1 base and J by 11 bases, with 11 bases between them. The length of the CDR3 is 12 residues. Germline V CDR1 and CDR2: SGHTA, FQGNSA. The CDR3 DNA sequence: TGTGCCAGCAGCTTAGATGGGGGTATGGCTTTCTTT. Translated: CASSLDGGMAFF.